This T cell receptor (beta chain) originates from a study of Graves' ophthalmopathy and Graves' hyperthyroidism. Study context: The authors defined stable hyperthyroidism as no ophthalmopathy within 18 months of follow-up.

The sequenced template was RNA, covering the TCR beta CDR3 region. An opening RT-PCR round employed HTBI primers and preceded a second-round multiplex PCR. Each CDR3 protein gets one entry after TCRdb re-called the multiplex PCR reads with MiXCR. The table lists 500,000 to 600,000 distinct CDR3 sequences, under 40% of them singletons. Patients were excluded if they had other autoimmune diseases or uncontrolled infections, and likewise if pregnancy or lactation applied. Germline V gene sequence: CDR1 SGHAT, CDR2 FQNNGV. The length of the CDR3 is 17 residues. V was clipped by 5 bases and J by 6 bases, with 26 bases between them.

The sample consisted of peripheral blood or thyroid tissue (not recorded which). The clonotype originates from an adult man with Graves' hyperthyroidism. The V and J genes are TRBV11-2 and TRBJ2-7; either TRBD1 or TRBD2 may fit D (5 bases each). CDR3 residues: CASSPQTSGRYLVEQYF. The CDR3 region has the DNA TGTGCCAGCAGCCCCCAAACTTCGGGGCGGTACCTCGTCGAGCAGTACTTC. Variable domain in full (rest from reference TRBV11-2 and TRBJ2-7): EAGVAQSPRYKIIEKRQSVAFWCNPISGHATLYWYQQILGQGPKLLIQFQNNGVVDDSQLPKDRFSAERLKGVDSTLKIQPAKLEDSAVYLCASSPQTSGRYLVEQYFGPGTRLTVT.